The present T cell receptor (beta chain) was sequenced within a study of blood T cells in healthy people across ages. Study-level findings and limits: Diversity was higher, and naive CD4+ cells more numerous, in long-lived donors than in aged donors.

Through a sample-barcoded 5' primer and a J-beta primer mix, a second PCR was run for roughly 6 to 12 cycles. From the 5' RACE reads, TCRdb called clonotypes with MiXCR, one entry per CDR3 protein. This table has under 2,000,000 distinct CDR3 sequences, 49% appearing once. CDR1 and CDR2 from the germline V gene are DFQATT and SNEGSKA (reference sequence). This CDR3 is built from 16 residues. Unmatched junction bases numbered 14, after V lost 4 bases and J lost 12 bases. This clonotype showed up just a few times. Its specificity is unknown. The clonotype was recovered from a woman between 40 and 50 years old in good health. The chain employs TRBV20-1 and TRBJ2-1, with 14 bases fitting TRBD2. The sequenced sample consisted of blood. CDR3 sequence: CSATPGTSGGLAGQFF. The CDR3 coding sequence is TGCAGTGCTACCCCCGGGACTAGCGGGGGCCTCGCTGGGCAGTTCTTC.